The clone carrying this T cell receptor (beta chain) was observed a single time. Original processing methods: Reference gene primers were amplified, and this amplification served to estimate nucleated cell counts. Sequencing was performed with immunoSEQ multiplex PCR; in TCRdb, only in-frame clones are kept and a portion is missing. The V and J calls and clone size come from that table; D and trimming were worked out from the DNA. The repertoire holds about 150,000 clones, about 85% seen once, with 13% in the top ten. The sample originates from a study of blood T cell repertoires in COVID-19. Study as a whole: The origin of the acute and convalescent COVID-19 samples was the United States, Italy and Spain.

The CDR3 is made up of 13 amino acids. V dropped 4 bases and J dropped 6 bases, with 9 bases sitting between them. The germline gives CDR1 SNHLY, CDR2 FYNNEI. The J gene is TRBJ2-2, the V gene TRBV2; D is perhaps TRBD1 (5 bases). Sequencing used peripheral blood. This clonotype was obtained from a man aged 65-85 years who had recovered from COVID-19. The DNA for the CDR3 is TGTGCCAGCAGTGGACAGAAATCCGGGGAGCTGTTTTTT. Residues: CASSGQKSGELFF.